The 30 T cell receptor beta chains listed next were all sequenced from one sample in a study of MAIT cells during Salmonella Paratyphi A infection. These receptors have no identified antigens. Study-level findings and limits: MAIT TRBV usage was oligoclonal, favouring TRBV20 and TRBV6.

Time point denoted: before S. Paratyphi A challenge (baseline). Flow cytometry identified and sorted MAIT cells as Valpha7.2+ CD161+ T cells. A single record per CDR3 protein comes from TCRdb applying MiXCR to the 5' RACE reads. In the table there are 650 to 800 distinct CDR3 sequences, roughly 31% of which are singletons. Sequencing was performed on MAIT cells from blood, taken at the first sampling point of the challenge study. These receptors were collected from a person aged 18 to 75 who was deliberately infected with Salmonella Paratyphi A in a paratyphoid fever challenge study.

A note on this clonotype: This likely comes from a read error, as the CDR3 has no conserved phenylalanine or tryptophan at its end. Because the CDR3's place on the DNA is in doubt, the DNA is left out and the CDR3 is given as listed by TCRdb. The CDR3 region is CASSDSDTDTQEV. The V call is TRBV6-4, the J call TRBJ2-3. The CDR3 has 13 residues if both end residues are counted. Germline CDR1 MRHNA, CDR2 SNTAGT.

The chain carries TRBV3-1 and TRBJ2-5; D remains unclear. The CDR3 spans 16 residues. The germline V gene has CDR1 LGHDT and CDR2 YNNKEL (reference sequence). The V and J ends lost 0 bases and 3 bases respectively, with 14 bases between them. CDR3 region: CASSQDVEDWKETQYF. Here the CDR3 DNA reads TGTGCCAGCAGCCAAGATGTTGAAGACTGGAAAGAGACCCAGTACTTC.

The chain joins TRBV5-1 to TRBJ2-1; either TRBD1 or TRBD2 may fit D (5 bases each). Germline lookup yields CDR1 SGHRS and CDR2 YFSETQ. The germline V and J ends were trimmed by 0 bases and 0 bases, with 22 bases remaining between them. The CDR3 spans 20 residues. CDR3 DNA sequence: TGCGCCAGCAGCTTGGCCTCGGGACGCTTCCGCGGAGACTCCTACAATGAGCAGTTCTTC. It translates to CASSLASGRFRGDSYNEQFF.

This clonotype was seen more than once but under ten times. The CDR3 loop is CASSNSGTSGTDTQYF. CDR3 in DNA: TGCGCCAGCAGCAACTCCGGGACTAGCGGGACAGATACGCAGTATTTT. The J gene is TRBJ2-3, the V gene TRBV5-1, with 12 bases matching TRBD2. Unmatched junction bases numbered 6, after V lost 4 bases and J lost 3 bases. The CDR3 sequence is 16 residues long. The V gene's germline CDR1 is SGHRS and CDR2 YFSETQ.

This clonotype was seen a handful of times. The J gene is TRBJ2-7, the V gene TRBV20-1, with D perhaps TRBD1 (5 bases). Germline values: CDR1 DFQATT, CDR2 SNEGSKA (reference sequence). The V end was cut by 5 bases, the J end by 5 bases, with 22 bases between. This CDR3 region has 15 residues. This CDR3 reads CSACADSRHIHEQYF. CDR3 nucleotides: TGCAGTGCTTGCGCTGACAGCCGGCACATCCACGAGCAGTACTTC.

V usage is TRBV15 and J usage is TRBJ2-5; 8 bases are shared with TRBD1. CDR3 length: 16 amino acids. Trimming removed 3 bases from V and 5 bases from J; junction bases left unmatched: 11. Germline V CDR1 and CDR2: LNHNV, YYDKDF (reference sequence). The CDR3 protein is CATSSEGAGGAETQYF. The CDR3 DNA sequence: TGTGCCACCAGCAGTGAAGGCGCAGGGGGCGCCGAGACCCAGTACTTC. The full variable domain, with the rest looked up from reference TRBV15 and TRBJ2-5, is DAMVIQNPRYQVTQFGKPVTLSCSQTLNHNVMYWYQQKSSQAPKLLFHYYDKDFNNEADTPDNFQSRRPNTSFCFLDIRSPGLGDTAMYLCATSSEGAGGAETQYFGPGTRLLVL.

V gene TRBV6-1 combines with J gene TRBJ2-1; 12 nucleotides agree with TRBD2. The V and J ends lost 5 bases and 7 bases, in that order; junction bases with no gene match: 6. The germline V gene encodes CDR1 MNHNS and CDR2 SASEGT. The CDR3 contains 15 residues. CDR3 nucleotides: TGTGCCAGCAGTACCGGACTAGCGGGACCGAATGAGCAGTTCTTC. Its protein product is CASSTGLAGPNEQFF.

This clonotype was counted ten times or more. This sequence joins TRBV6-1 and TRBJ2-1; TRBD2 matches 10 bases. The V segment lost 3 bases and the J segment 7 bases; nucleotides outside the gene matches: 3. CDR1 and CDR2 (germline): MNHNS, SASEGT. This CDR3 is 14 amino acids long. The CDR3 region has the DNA TGTGCCAGCAGTGAGGGACTAGCGATAAATGAGCAGTTCTTC. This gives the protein CASSEGLAINEQFF.

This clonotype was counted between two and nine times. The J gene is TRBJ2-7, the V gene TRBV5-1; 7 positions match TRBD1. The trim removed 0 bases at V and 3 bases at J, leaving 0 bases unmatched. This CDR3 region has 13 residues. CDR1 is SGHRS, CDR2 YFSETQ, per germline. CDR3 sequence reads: CASSLDRGYEQYF. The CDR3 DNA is TGCGCCAGCAGCTTGGACAGGGGCTACGAGCAGTACTTC.

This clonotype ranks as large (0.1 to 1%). CDR3 DNA sequence: TGTGCCAGCACCCTTTATGGGGGCTCTGGGGCCAACGTCCTGACTTTC. Encoded protein: CASTLYGGSGANVLTF. The rearrangement uses TRBV7-2 and TRBJ2-6, with D perhaps assigned TRBD1 or TRBD2 (5 bases each). The CDR3 contains 16 residues. V gave up 7 bases and J gave up 0 bases, with 13 bases separating them. Per the germline V gene, CDR1 is SGHTA and CDR2 is FQGNSA.

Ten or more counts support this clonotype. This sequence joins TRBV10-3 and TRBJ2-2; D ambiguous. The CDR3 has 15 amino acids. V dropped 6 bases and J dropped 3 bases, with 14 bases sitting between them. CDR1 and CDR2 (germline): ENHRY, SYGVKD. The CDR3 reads CAIRIGEADTGELFF. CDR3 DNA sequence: TGTGCCATCAGGATCGGTGAAGCCGACACCGGGGAGCTGTTTTTT.

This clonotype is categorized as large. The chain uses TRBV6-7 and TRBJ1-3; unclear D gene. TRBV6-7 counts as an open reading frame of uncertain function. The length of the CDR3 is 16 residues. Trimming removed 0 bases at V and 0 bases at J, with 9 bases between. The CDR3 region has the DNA TGTGCCAGCAGTTACTCGGGCTGCATCTCTGGAAACACCATATATTTT. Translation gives CASSYSGCISGNTIYF.

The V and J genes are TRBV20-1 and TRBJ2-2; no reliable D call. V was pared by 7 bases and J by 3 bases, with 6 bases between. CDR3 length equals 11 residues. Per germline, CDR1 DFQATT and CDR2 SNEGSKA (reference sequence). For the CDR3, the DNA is TGCAGTGACGGTGACACCGGGGAGCTGTTTTTT. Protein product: CSDGDTGELFF.

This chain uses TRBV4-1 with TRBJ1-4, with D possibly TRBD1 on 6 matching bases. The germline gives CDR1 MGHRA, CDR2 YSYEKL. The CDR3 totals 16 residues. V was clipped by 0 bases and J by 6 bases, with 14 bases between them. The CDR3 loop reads CASSQDRGKGHEKLFF. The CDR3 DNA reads TGCGCCAGCAGCCAAGATAGGGGGAAAGGCCATGAAAAACTGTTTTTT.

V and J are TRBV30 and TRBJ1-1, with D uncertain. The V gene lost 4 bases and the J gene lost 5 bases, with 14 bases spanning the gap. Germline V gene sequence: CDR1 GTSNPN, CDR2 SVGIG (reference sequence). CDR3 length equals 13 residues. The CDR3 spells CAWIAAHGTEAFF. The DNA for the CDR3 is TGTGCCTGGATCGCCGCCCATGGAACTGAAGCTTTCTTT.

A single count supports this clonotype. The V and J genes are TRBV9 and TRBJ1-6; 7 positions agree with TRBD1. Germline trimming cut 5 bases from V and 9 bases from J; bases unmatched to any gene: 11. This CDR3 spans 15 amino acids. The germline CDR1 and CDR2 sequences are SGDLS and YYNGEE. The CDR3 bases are TGTGCCAGCAGTGAACGTGGGGACAGTAGTTCACCCCTCCACTTT. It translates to CASSERGDSSSPLHF.

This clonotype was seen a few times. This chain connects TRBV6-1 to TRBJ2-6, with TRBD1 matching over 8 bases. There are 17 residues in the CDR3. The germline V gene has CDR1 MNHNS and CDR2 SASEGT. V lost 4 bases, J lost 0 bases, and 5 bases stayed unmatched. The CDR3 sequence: CASSGVQGDSGANVLTF. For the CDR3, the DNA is TGTGCCAGCAGTGGGGTACAGGGGGACTCTGGGGCCAACGTCCTGACTTTC.

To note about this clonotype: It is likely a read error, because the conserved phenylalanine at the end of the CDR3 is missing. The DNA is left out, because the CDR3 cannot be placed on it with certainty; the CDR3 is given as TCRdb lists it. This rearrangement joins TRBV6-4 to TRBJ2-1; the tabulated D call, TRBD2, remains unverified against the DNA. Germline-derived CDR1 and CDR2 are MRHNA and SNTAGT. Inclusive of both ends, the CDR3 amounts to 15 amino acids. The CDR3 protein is CASSENRGPNKEQVV.

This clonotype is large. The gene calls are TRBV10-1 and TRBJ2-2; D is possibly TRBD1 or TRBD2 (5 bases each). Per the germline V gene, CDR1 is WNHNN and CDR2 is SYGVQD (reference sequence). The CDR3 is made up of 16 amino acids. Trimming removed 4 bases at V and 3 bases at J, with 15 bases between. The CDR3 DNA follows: TGCGCCAGCAGTGTAGCCCGGGACCTCTACACCGGGGAGCTGTTTTTT. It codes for CASSVARDLYTGELFF.

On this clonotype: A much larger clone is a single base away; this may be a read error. Here the CDR3 reads CASSEAEGSAGEQFF. The CDR3 DNA sequence: TGTGCCAGCAGTGAAGCGGAAGGCTCCGCCGGTGAGCAGTTCTTC. The chain carries TRBV6-1 and TRBJ2-1; D remains ambiguous. Trimming took off 0 bases at V and 9 bases at J, with 15 bases between the two ends. Looked up from germline, CDR1 is MNHNS and CDR2 is SASEGT. This CDR3 contains 15 residues.

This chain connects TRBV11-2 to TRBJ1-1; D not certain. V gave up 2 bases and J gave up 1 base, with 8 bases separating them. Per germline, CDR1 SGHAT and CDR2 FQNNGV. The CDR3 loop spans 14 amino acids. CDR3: CASSLRQRNTEAFF. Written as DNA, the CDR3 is TGTGCCAGCAGCTTAAGGCAGAGGAACACTGAAGCTTTCTTT.

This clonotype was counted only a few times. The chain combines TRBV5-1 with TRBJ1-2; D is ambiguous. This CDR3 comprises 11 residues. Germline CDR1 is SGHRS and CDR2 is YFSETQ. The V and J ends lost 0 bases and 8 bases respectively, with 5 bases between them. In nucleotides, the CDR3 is TGCGCCAGCAGCTTGGTAGGCGGCTACACCTTC. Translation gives CASSLVGGYTF.

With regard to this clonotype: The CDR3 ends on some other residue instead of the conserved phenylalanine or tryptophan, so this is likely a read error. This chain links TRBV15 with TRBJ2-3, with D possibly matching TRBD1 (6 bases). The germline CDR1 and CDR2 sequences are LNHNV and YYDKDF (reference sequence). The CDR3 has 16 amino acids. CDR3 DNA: TGTGCCACCAGCAGCGAACAGGGAATAGGCACAGAGACGCAGTATGGT. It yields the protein CATSSEQGIGTETQYG.

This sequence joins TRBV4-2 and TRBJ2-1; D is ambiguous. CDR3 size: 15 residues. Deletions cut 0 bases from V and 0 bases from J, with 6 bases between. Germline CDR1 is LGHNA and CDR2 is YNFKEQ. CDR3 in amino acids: CASSQEGSSYNEQFF. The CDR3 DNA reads TGTGCCAGCAGCCAAGAAGGTTCCTCCTACAATGAGCAGTTCTTC.

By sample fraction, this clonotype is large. The CDR3 sequence is CASSQGREPGELFF. As DNA, the CDR3 is TGTGCCAGCAGCCAGGGACGGGAGCCCGGGGAGCTGTTTTTT. The chain couples TRBV4-2 to TRBJ2-2, with D possibly being TRBD2 (6 bases). The germline gives CDR1 LGHNA, CDR2 YNFKEQ. The V end was cut by 3 bases, the J end by 6 bases, with 11 bases between. The CDR3 extends over 14 amino acids.

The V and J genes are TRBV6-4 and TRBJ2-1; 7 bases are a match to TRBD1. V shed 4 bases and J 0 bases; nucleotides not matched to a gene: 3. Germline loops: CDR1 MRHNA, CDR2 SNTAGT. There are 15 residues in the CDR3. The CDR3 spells CASSGAGGSYNEQFF. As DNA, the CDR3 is TGTGCCAGCAGTGGGGCAGGGGGCTCCTACAATGAGCAGTTCTTC.

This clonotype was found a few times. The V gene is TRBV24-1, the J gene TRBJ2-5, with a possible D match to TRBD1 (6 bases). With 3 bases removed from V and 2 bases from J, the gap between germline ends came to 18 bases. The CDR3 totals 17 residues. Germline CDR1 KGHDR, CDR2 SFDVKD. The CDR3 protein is CATSDGRGAGKQETQYF. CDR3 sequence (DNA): TGTGCCACCAGTGATGGCAGGGGAGCTGGGAAGCAAGAGACCCAGTACTTC.

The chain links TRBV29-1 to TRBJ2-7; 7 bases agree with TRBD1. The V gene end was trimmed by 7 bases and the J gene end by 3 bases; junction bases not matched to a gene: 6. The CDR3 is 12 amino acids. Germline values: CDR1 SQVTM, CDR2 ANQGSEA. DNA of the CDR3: TGCAGCGCGCGGACAGGAGACTACGAGCAGTACTTC. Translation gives CSARTGDYEQYF.

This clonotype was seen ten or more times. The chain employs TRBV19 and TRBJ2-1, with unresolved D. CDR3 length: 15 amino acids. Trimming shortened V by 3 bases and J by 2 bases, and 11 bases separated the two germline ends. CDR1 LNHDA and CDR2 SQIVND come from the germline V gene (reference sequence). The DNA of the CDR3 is TGTGCCAGTAGTATGGGCAGCGAACCCTACAATGAGCAGTTCTTC. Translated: CASSMGSEPYNEQFF.

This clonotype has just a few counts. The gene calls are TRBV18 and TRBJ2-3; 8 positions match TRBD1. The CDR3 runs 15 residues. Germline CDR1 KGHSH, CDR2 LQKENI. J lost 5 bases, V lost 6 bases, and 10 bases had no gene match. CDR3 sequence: CASSPGGTMRDTQYF. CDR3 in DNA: TGTGCCAGCTCCCCAGGGGGCACAATGAGAGATACGCAGTATTTT.